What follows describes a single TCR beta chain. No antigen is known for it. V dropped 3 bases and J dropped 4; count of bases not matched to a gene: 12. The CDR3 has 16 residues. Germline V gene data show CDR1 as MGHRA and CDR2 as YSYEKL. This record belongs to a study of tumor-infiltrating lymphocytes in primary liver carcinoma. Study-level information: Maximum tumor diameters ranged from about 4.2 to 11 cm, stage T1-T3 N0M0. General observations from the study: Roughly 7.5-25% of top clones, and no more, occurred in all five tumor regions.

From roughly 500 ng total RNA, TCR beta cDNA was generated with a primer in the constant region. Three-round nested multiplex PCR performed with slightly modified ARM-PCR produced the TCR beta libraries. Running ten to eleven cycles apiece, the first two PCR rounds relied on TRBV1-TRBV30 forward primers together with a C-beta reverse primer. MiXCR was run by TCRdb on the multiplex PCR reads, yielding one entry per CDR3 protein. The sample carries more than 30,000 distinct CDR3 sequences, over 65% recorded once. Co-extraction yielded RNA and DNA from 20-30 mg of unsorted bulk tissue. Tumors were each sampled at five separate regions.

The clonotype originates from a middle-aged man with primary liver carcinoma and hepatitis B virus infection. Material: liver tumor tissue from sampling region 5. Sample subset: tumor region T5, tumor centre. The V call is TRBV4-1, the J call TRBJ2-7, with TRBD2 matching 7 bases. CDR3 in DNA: TGCGCCAGCAGCCATGAGTCGCGGGAGATGTGGTACGAGCAGTACTTC. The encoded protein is CASSHESREMWYEQYF.